The table lists the clone carrying this T cell receptor beta chain with a few counts. The sample is drawn from a study of T cell repertoires in cytomegalovirus infection. From the reads, TCRdb called clonotypes with MiXCR, one entry per CDR3 protein. The sample consists of about 100,000 distinct CDR3 sequences, 16% of them appearing once. The CDR3 has 15 residues. Germline lookup yields CDR1 LNHDA and CDR2 SQIVND (reference sequence). V dropped 7 bases and J dropped 8 bases, with 21 bases sitting between them. The receptor's source is a human donor in good health (CMV status not recorded). Some clones in this sample may be carry-over from other donors' samples. The rearrangement uses TRBV19 and TRBJ2-1; perhaps TRBD1 as D (6 bases). The sequenced sample was PBMCs. As DNA, the CDR3 is TGTGCCAGTACCTCCGCTTGGACAGAGGGGCATGAGCAGTTCTTC. It specifies CASTSAWTEGHEQFF.